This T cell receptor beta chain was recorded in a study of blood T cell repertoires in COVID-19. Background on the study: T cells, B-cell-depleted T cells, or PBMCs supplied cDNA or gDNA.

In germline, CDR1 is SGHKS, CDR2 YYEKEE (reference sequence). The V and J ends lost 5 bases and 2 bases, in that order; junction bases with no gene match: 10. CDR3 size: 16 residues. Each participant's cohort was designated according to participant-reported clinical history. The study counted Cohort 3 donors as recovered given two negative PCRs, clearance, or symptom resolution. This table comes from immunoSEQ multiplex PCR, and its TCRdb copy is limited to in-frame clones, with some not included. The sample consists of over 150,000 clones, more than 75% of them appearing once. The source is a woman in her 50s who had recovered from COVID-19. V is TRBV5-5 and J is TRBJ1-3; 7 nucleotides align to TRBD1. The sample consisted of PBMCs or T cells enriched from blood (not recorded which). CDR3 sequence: CASSSQQGLAGNTIYF. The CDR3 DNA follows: TGTGCCAGCAGTTCCCAACAGGGGTTGGCTGGAAACACCATATATTTT.